This TCR beta chain appears in the sequencing data of a study of T-cell reconstitution after alpha-beta-depleted transplantation in children. Unique molecular identifiers tagged the TCRbeta library. TCRdb called the PCR reads again in MiXCR, with one record for every CDR3 protein. The repertoire holds a few hundred thousand distinct CDR3 sequences, with 43% as singletons. This clonotype was seen ten or more times. This CDR3 is built from 13 residues. With 6 bases removed from V and 5 bases from J, the gap between germline ends came to 13 bases. Per germline, CDR1 SGHTA and CDR2 FQGNSA. The source material was PBMCs, sampled before TCRalphabeta/CD19-depleted stem cell transplant. The V and J genes are TRBV7-2 and TRBJ1-1, with D perhaps TRBD1 (6 bases). The receptor comes from a girl aged 2 to 9 with aplastic anemia, due to receive a stem cell transplant. This CDR3 reads CASSWQGYTEAFF. The CDR3 coding sequence is TGTGCCAGCAGTTGGCAGGGGTATACTGAAGCTTTCTTT.